One sample yielded the 21 T cell receptor beta chains listed below, sequenced in a study of blood T cell repertoires in COVID-19. TCRdb's copy holds only in-frame clones and misses some; the assay was immunoSEQ multiplex PCR. The sample contains over 400,000 clones, roughly 91% of which appear only once. The sample taken for sequencing was peripheral blood. The origin of the receptors is a woman aged 50 to 60 with COVID-19, enrolled during active disease.

This chain connects TRBV19 to TRBJ2-1, with 9 bases aligning to TRBD2. The CDR3 extends over 18 amino acids. Trimming removed 7 bases from V and 8 bases from J; junction bases left unmatched: 21. Germline CDR1 reads LNHDA; CDR2 reads SQIVND (reference sequence). CDR3 DNA sequence: TGTGCCAGTAACGGAGGGCGGGGGGGCAATCAGGTAGTCCATGAGCAGTTCTTC. It translates to CASNGGRGGNQVVHEQFF. Full variable domain (missing parts from reference TRBV19 and TRBJ2-1): DGGITQSPKYLFRKEGQNVTLSCEQNLNHDAMYWYRQDPGQGLRLIYYSQIVNDFQKGDIAEGYSVSREKKESFPLTVTSAQKNPTAFYLCASNGGRGGNQVVHEQFFGPGTRLTVL.

CDR3 amino acids: CASKGPGLNEQYF. CDR3 nucleotide sequence: TGTGCCAGCAAAGGACCAGGGCTGAACGAGCAGTACTTC. J is TRBJ2-7 and V is TRBV6-5; perhaps TRBD1 as D (5 bases). V was trimmed by 7 bases and J by 5 bases, leaving 15 bases between them. CDR3 length: 13 residues. The germline V gene has CDR1 MNHEY and CDR2 SVGAGI.

The chain carries TRBV2 and TRBJ1-4; possibly TRBD1 for D (6 bases). The CDR3 sequence is 15 residues long. V was pared by 6 bases and J by 0 bases, with 11 bases between. Germline-derived CDR1 and CDR2 are SNHLY and FYNNEI. CDR3 sequence: CASRVRQATNEKLFF. CDR3 coding DNA: TGTGCCAGCAGGGTGAGACAGGCAACTAATGAAAAACTGTTTTTT. Using reference TRBV2 and TRBJ1-4 for the parts outside the CDR3, the full variable domain is EPEVTQTPSHQVTQMGQEVILRCVPISNHLYFYWYRQILGQKVEFLVSFYNNEISEKSEIFDDQFSVERPDGSNFTLKIRSTKLEDSAMYFCASRVRQATNEKLFFGSGTQLSVL.

This clone was detected once. The chain is built from TRBV5-4 and TRBJ1-5, with D perhaps TRBD1 (5 bases). The CDR3 sequence is 15 residues long. CDR1 is SGHNT, CDR2 YYREEE, per germline (reference sequence). Trimming removed 2 bases at V and 5 bases at J, with 14 bases between. This CDR3 reads CASSFGGANYQPQHF. CDR3 sequence (DNA): TGTGCCAGCAGCTTCGGAGGGGCGAACTATCAGCCCCAGCATTTT. The whole variable domain, filled in from reference TRBV5-4 and TRBJ1-5, reads ETGVTQSPTHLIKTRGQQVTLRCSSQSGHNTVSWYQQALGQGPQFIFQYYREEENGRGNFPPRFSGLQFPNYSSELNVNALELDDSALYLCASSFGGANYQPQHFGDGTRLSIL.

This chain links TRBV18 with TRBJ1-3; no reliable D call. V was trimmed by 0 bases and J by 7 bases, leaving 4 bases between them. Germline-derived CDR1 and CDR2 are KGHSH and LQKENI. The CDR3 consists of 12 residues. CDR3 coding DNA: TGTGCCAGCTCACCACCCGGGAACACCATATATTTT. Translation: CASSPPGNTIYF.

The DNA for the CDR3 is TGTGCCAGCAGCCCAGTCAGGGAGAACACCGGGGAGCTGTTTTTT. This gives the protein CASSPVRENTGELFF. V is TRBV4-2 and J is TRBJ2-2; D possibly corresponds to TRBD1 (5 bases). Germline CDR1 and CDR2: LGHNA and YNFKEQ. V was clipped by 4 bases and J by 1 base, with 10 bases between them. This CDR3 region has 15 residues.

As regards this clone: Within the sample, other DNA sequences also encode this same CDR3. The chain employs TRBV7-2 and TRBJ1-2, with D uncertain. The CDR3 runs to 14 residues. Germline V gene sequence: CDR1 SGHTA, CDR2 FQGNSA. Trimming took 2 bases from V and 5 from J, leaving 12 bases between them. The CDR3 sequence: CASSLRGLGYGYTF. The CDR3, as DNA: TGTGCCAGCAGCTTAAGAGGGCTAGGGTATGGCTACACCTTC.

The rearrangement joins TRBV19 to TRBJ1-3, with a possible D match to TRBD1 (6 bases). The V and J ends lost 2 bases and 4 bases respectively, with 18 bases between them. The CDR3 consists of 17 residues. In germline, CDR1 is LNHDA, CDR2 SQIVND (reference sequence). DNA for the CDR3: TGTGCCAGTAGTATAAGAGGGCGACAGGAACGAGGAAACACCATATATTTT. The encoded protein is CASSIRGRQERGNTIYF.

J is TRBJ2-7 and V is TRBV29-1, with D perhaps TRBD1 (5 bases). V was clipped by 2 bases and J by 4 bases, with 12 bases between them. CDR1 is SQVTM and CDR2 is ANQGSEA in the germline V gene. This CDR3 has 13 amino acids. CDR3 bases: TGCAGCGTTGAATATGAAAGGGGTTACGAGCAGTACTTC. Translation gives CSVEYERGYEQYF.

The rearrangement uses TRBV2 and TRBJ2-5; 8 bases match TRBD2. In germline, CDR1 is SNHLY, CDR2 FYNNEI. The junction had 14 bases not matched to a gene; V was cut back by 6 bases and J by 5 bases. The CDR3 loop spans 16 amino acids. Here the CDR3 DNA reads TGTGCCAGCAGAGGAGGGTCTCCCACGGGGGGGGAGACCCAGTACTTC. Encoded protein: CASRGGSPTGGETQYF.

The chain has TRBV5-4 and TRBJ2-1, with 10 bases lining up with TRBD2. The trim removed 0 bases at V and 5 bases at J, leaving 2 bases unmatched. The CDR3 is made up of 15 amino acids. The germline V gene has CDR1 SGHNT and CDR2 YYREEE (reference sequence). CDR3 residues: CASSLGLAGDNEQFF. The DNA of the CDR3 is TGTGCCAGCAGCTTGGGACTAGCGGGTGACAATGAGCAGTTCTTC.

The chain couples TRBV5-1 to TRBJ2-7; 8 bases match TRBD1. CDR1 and CDR2 (germline): SGHRS, YFSETQ. Trimming removed 4 bases from V and 2 bases from J; junction bases left unmatched: 14. This CDR3 region has 17 residues. In DNA, the CDR3 is TGCGCCAGCAGCCCAGACGGGTTAGAGACAGGGGCCTACGAGCAGTACTTC. It encodes CASSPDGLETGAYEQYF.

The chain joins TRBV5-4 to TRBJ1-1; TRBD1 might be the D (5 bases). V was clipped by 1 base and J by 4 bases, with 17 bases between them. Germline lookup yields CDR1 SGHNT and CDR2 YYREEE (reference sequence). CDR3 size: 16 residues. CDR3 sequence (DNA): TGTGCCAGCAGCTTGATGGAGGGGCTTGAAGGCACTGAAGCTTTCTTT. It is translated as CASSLMEGLEGTEAFF. The full variable domain, in which reference TRBV5-4 and TRBJ1-1 provide the parts outside the CDR3, is ETGVTQSPTHLIKTRGQQVTLRCSSQSGHNTVSWYQQALGQGPQFIFQYYREEENGRGNFPPRFSGLQFPNYSSELNVNALELDDSALYLCASSLMEGLEGTEAFFGQGTRLTVV.

This chain joins TRBV4-1 and TRBJ1-5; TRBD1 is a possible D gene (6 bases). The CDR3 consists of 15 residues. Germline-derived CDR1 and CDR2 are MGHRA and YSYEKL. The V end was cut by 3 bases, the J end by 3 bases, with 12 bases between. CDR3 sequence: CASSQVQGPNQPQHF. In nucleotides, the CDR3 is TGCGCCAGCAGCCAGGTACAGGGTCCCAATCAGCCCCAGCATTTT.

In this sample, this clone turned up a few times. The genes are TRBV7-2 and TRBJ2-1; D remains unclear. The length of the CDR3 is 15 residues. Trimming shortened V by 5 bases and J by 1 base, and 12 bases separated the two germline ends. Germline V CDR1 and CDR2: SGHTA, FQGNSA. CDR3 DNA sequence: TGTGCCAGCAGCGCCCGGCAGGCTTCCTACAATGAGCAGTTCTTC. As protein: CASSARQASYNEQFF.

This rearrangement joins TRBV7-8 to TRBJ2-7, with TRBD1 identical over 9 bases. Germline V CDR1 and CDR2: SGHVS, FQNEAQ. The CDR3 length is 15 residues. V gave up 5 bases and J gave up 3 bases; unmatched junction bases: 8. CDR3 sequence reads: CASSKTGTGIYEQYF. The CDR3 nucleotides are TGTGCCAGCAGCAAGACCGGGACAGGGATCTACGAGCAGTACTTC.

This sequence joins TRBV5-5 and TRBJ1-5; D gene ambiguous. V shed 4 bases and J shed 0 bases, with 5 bases lying between them. In germline, CDR1 is SGHKS, CDR2 YYEKEE (reference sequence). The CDR3 runs 13 residues. CDR3: CASSLSSNQPQHF. Here the CDR3 DNA reads TGTGCCAGCAGCCTATCTAGCAATCAGCCCCAGCATTTT.

The chain couples TRBV19 to TRBJ1-2; D is undetermined. CDR1 and CDR2 from the germline V gene are LNHDA and SQIVND (reference sequence). The V and J ends lost 5 bases and 6 bases respectively, with 13 bases between them. The CDR3 loop spans 13 amino acids. The CDR3 nucleotides are TGTGCCAGTAGTCCAAGGACTGGAGATGGCTACACCTTC. It codes for CASSPRTGDGYTF. Looking up the rest from reference TRBV19 and TRBJ1-2 gives the full variable domain: DGGITQSPKYLFRKEGQNVTLSCEQNLNHDAMYWYRQDPGQGLRLIYYSQIVNDFQKGDIAEGYSVSREKKESFPLTVTSAQKNPTAFYLCASSPRTGDGYTFGSGTRLTVV.

The chain is built from TRBV2 and TRBJ2-7; D possibly corresponds to TRBD1 (6 bases). The CDR3 spans 13 residues. The V end lost 6 bases, the J end lost 5 bases, and 14 bases lay between the germline ends. Germline V gene lookup returns CDR1 SNHLY and CDR2 FYNNEI. This CDR3 is CASRTGASNEQYF. The CDR3 region has the DNA TGTGCCAGCAGGACAGGTGCTTCGAACGAGCAGTACTTC.

V is TRBV30 and J is TRBJ1-6; a possible D gene is TRBD1 (6 bases). The CDR3 extends over 17 amino acids. V lost 5 bases and J 0 bases, leaving 17 bases between the germline ends. CDR1 GTSNPN and CDR2 SVGIG come from the germline V gene (reference sequence). The CDR3 DNA sequence: TGTGCCTGGTGTCCCGGGACATTCAGCTCCTATAATTCACCCCTCCACTTT. As protein: CAWCPGTFSSYNSPLHF.

The V call is TRBV9, the J call TRBJ2-3; TRBD2 agrees at 8 bases. This CDR3 has 16 residues. The germline gives CDR1 SGDLS, CDR2 YYNGEE. With 3 bases clipped from V and 2 bases from J, the junction kept 8 bases outside the gene matches. In DNA, the CDR3 is TGTGCCAGCAGCGGGGGAGCGGGGGCCGTCACAGATACGCAGTATTTT. This codes for CASSGGAGAVTDTQYF.